Below, one TCR beta chain is given with its context. As yet, its antigen is unknown. This specimen comes from a study of T cells after yellow fever vaccination. One entry per CDR3 protein results from TCRdb running MiXCR on the 5' RACE reads. The sample consists of around 590,000 distinct CDR3 sequences, roughly 12% of them appearing once. Study conclusions and caveats: The CD4 and CD8 compartments had a small share of their clonotypes in common. Any FACS-sorted repertoire could hold abundant clonotypes that contaminate it from the bulk population. The study found a weaker secondary response that peaked faster, day 5 versus 15.

V was cut by 0 bases and J by 13 bases, with 14 bases left in between. The germline V gene encodes CDR1 LNHNV and CDR2 YYDKDF (reference sequence). The CDR3 sequence is 13 residues long. The sequence was collected from a man under 40 who received the YFV17D yellow fever vaccine. V is TRBV15 and J is TRBJ2-3, with a weak D call TRBD2 (6 bases). The sample in question was PBMCs, obtained on the day of the yellow fever booster vaccination. The CDR3 nucleotides read TGTGCCACCAGCAGAGATAGAGCGGGCTTGGAGTATTTT. Translated: CATSRDRAGLEYF.